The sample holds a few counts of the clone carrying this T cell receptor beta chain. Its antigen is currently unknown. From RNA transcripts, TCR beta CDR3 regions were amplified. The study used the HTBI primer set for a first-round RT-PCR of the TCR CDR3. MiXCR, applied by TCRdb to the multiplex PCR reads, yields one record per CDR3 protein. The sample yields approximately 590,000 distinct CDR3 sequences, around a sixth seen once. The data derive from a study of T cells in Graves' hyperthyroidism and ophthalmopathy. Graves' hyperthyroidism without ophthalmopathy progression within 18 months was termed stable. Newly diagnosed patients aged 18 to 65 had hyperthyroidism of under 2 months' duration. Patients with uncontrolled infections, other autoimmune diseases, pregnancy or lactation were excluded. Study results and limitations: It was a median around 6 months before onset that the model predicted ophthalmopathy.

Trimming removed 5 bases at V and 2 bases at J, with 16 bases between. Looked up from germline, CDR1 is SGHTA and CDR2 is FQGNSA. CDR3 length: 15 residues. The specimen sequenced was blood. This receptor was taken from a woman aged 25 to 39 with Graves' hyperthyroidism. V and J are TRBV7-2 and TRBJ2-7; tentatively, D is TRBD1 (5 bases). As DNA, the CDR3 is TGTGCCAGCAGCCCTCCGGGCGTGGGGCCCTACGAGCAGTACTTC. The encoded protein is CASSPPGVGPYEQYF.